This T cell receptor beta chain comes out of a study of blood T cell repertoires in COVID-19 (dated by TCRdb to the early 2020s). Context from the whole study: Samples from collaborators originated in the United States, Italy and Spain and spanned both the acute and convalescent phases of COVID-19. The material from the prospective study consisted of cDNA or gDNA derived from T cells, B-cell-depleted T cells, or PBMCs. Subjects who had been exposed to COVID-19, were actively infected with it, or had recovered from it provided the deeply sampled blood TCRbeta repertoires that made up the dataset. A de-identified subject ID, COVID-19 status, age in years and sex were almost always included in the sample metadata. Samples came from the ongoing ImmuneRACE study (first 160 participants) plus 1,254 subjects from 6 global collaborators. The repertoires were released in a freely available public database meant as a resource for research on the immune response to SARS-CoV-2. Where available, HLA class I and class II types were obtained from metadata supplied by the sample provider rather than from assay-based typing. Overall results and qualifications from the work: Clinical and demographic metadata were provided uncurated, with the amount varying by source and participant.

The CDR3 covers 14 residues, taking in both the cysteine and the phenylalanine. Only CDR3 DNA remains: 42 bases, in frame from the first base. Trimming takes 0 bases from V and 5 bases from J, and the germline ends sit 8 bases apart. CDR1 and CDR2 are drawn from the germline V gene: SGHRS, YFSETQ. Whole blood was collected in K2EDTA tubes by collaborating institutions according to the institutions' own protocols. For TCRbeta analysis, collaborators shipped samples in one of three forms: frozen whole blood, isolated PBMCs, or DNA extracted from either of those sample types. TCRbeta CDR3 regions were amplified from genomic DNA by means of the immunoSEQ Assay, a bias-controlled multiplex PCR. The original methods were these. Within the assay, amplification of reference gene primers was used to estimate how many nucleated cells each sample contained. To quantify the absolute abundance of each unique TCRbeta CDR3 rearrangement, sequence reads were collapsed and filtered. For each sample, productive Simpson clonality was calculated by taking the square root of Simpson's diversity index across productive rearrangements. Not all clones reach the TCRdb copy of this immuneACCESS table, which keeps in-frame sequences only. Checked studies attribute under half of the gap to unresolved V genes and leave the rest unexplained. V, J and clone size derive from that table, while D and trimming were established from the DNA sequence. This sample gives around 100,000 clones in total; approximately 84% of them show up just once. 13% of the sample rests with the top ten.

About this clone: No antigen is known for it. No qualities accompany the bases; no much larger clone lies one base away.

The sample comprised peripheral blood. The chain uses TRBV5-1 and TRBJ2-2, with TRBD2 tentatively as D gene (6 bases match). This clonotype was obtained from a human donor in a cohort sampled during active or convalescent COVID-19. Read as DNA, the sequence is TGCGCCAGCAGCTTGGCGGGGGAAACCGGGGAGCTGTTTTTT. Its translation reads: CASSLAGETGELFF.